This entry is about one T cell receptor (beta chain). V was clipped by 6 bases and J by 11 bases, with 16 bases between them. The CDR3 extends over 12 amino acids. The germline V gene encodes CDR1 MNHEY and CDR2 SVGEGT. Produced via immunoSEQ multiplex PCR; TCRdb's table is partial and in-frame only. Counted here are around 28,000 clones, approximately 92% occurring once; the ten biggest clones make up about 26%. These data come from a study of blood T cell repertoires in COVID-19. Study information: There were acute and convalescent COVID-19 samples, and they came from the United States, Italy and Spain. Sample material is recorded as cDNA or gDNA derived from T cells, B-cell-depleted T cells, or PBMCs.

The V and J genes are TRBV6-2 or TRBV6-3 and TRBJ1-1; D is undetermined. The source material was peripheral blood. This TCR was recovered from a man older than 75 with acute or convalescent COVID-19. CDR3 DNA: TGTGCCAGCAGCCCCCGTCCGGTGGTGGCTTTCTTT. Protein product: CASSPRPVVAFF.